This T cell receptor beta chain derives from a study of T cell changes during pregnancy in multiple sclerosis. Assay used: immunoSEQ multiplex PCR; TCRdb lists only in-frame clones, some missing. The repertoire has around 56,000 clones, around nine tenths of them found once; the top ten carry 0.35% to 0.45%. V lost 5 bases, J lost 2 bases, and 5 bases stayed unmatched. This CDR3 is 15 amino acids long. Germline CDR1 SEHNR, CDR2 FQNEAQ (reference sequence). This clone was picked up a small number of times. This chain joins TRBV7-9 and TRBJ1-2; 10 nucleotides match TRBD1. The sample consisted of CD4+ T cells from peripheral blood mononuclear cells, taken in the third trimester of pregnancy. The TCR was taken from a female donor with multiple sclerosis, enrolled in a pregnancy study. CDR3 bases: TGTGCCAGCAGCCGGGGGACAGGGGTGAACTATGGCTACACCTTC. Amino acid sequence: CASSRGTGVNYGYTF.